This TCR beta chain derives from a study of blood T cell repertoires in COVID-19. Overall study context: Samples representing acute and convalescent COVID-19 were sourced from the United States, Italy and Spain. The analysed material was cDNA or gDNA that came from T cells, B-cell-depleted T cells, or PBMCs.

The CDR3 has 13 residues. V dropped 3 bases and J dropped 11 bases, with 16 bases sitting between them. Germline V lookup: CDR1 LNHDA, CDR2 SQIVND (reference sequence). Original processing notes: Counts of nucleated cells, estimated from reference gene primer amplification, were obtained. Data came from immunoSEQ multiplex PCR; TCRdb stores just in-frame clones and leaves some out. D and trimming were read from the DNA, whereas the V and J calls and clone size are those reported in that table. The sample lists under 200,000 clones, 86% occurring once. Sequencing was carried out using peripheral blood. This chain joins TRBV19 and TRBJ1-1; D remains ambiguous. This clonotype originated in a woman of 80 years or more in a cohort sampled during active or convalescent COVID-19. The CDR3 reads CASSIEEAAGAFF. The CDR3 DNA reads TGTGCCAGTAGTATCGAGGAGGCCGCTGGGGCTTTCTTT. The whole variable domain, filled in from reference TRBV19 and TRBJ1-1, reads DGGITQSPKYLFRKEGQNVTLSCEQNLNHDAMYWYRQDPGQGLRLIYYSQIVNDFQKGDIAEGYSVSREKKESFPLTVTSAQKNPTAFYLCASSIEEAAGAFFGQGTRLTVV.